What follows are 3 T cell receptor beta chains derived from one specimen sequenced in a study of CD8 T cell repertoires and HIV-1 epitope variants. For these receptors, no antigen is known. Sequencing used immunoSEQ multiplex PCR; TCRdb keeps in-frame clones, though not all of them. The data contain some 6,000 clones, roughly 67% of them singletons. Sequencing was performed on cultured CD8+ T cells derived from PBMCs. The receptors shown here come from a male donor with HIV.

The chain uses TRBV4-3 and TRBJ1-4, with D maybe TRBD1 (5 bases). Looked up from germline, CDR1 is LGHNA and CDR2 is YSLEER. This CDR3 region has 15 residues. Deletions cut 2 bases from V and 2 bases from J, with 9 bases between. This CDR3 reads CASSQRGLTNEKLFF. In nucleotides, the CDR3 is TGCGCCAGCAGCCAAAGGGGATTGACTAATGAAAAACTGTTTTTT.

Only one count was recorded for this clone. The chain combines TRBV19 with TRBJ1-1; the D is unclear. V lost 2 bases to trimming and J lost 1 base, with 5 bases between them. The CDR3 contains 13 residues. The germline gives CDR1 LNHDA, CDR2 SQIVND (reference sequence). CDR3 in amino acids: CASSIRENTEAFF. The CDR3 DNA reads as TGTGCCAGTAGTATAAGGGAGAACACTGAAGCTTTCTTT.

The chain recombines TRBV7-9 with TRBJ2-7; 9 bases agree with TRBD1. The V gene end was trimmed by 1 base and the J gene end by 3 bases; junction bases not matched to a gene: 4. Germline lookup yields CDR1 SEHNR and CDR2 FQNEAQ (reference sequence). The CDR3 length is 15 residues. CDR3 DNA sequence: TGTGCCAGCAGCTTAGTCCCGGACAGGGGCTACGAGCAGTACTTC. Encoded protein: CASSLVPDRGYEQYF.